A single sample gave rise to the 28 T cell receptor beta chains below, sequenced in a study of cytomegalovirus exposure and HLA in healthy donors. Use of 60 Vbeta and 13 Jbeta primers characterized the PCR. The assay was immunoSEQ multiplex PCR, and TCRdb's table has in-frame clones only and misses some. Altogether tens of thousands of clones are present, about 75% being singletons, with the ten largest covering over 4.5%. Sequencing input: PBMCs. The receptors stem from a man between 60 and 75 years old in good health and CMV-seropositive.

This clone has a handful of counts. The gene calls are TRBV5-4 and TRBJ2-7, with a possible D match to TRBD1 (7 bases). The CDR3 runs to 14 residues. V was clipped by 6 bases and J by 6 bases, with 19 bases between them. Per the germline V gene, CDR1 is SGHNT and CDR2 is YYREEE (reference sequence). This chain's CDR3 is CASTPGGPGGEQYF. The CDR3 coding sequence is TGTGCCAGCACCCCAGGGGGGCCTGGGGGCGAGCAGTACTTC.

This clone was counted once. This rearrangement joins TRBV30 to TRBJ2-5, with 7 bases identical to TRBD2. CDR3 length equals 15 residues. Per the germline V gene, CDR1 is GTSNPN and CDR2 is SVGIG (reference sequence). The V and J ends lost 4 bases and 2 bases, in that order; junction bases with no gene match: 10. The CDR3 is CAWTPGSGIQETQYF. The CDR3 coding sequence is TGTGCCTGGACCCCCGGGAGCGGGATACAAGAGACCCAGTACTTC.

The chain couples TRBV18 to TRBJ2-7; D gene unclear. Germline V gene data show CDR1 as KGHSH and CDR2 as LQKENI. Trimming removed 2 bases at V and 4 bases at J, with 9 bases between. The CDR3 has 13 amino acids. The CDR3 DNA reads TGTGCCAGCTCACCATCCGAGGATTACGAGCAGTACTTC. Its translation: CASSPSEDYEQYF.

The table lists this clone with a few counts. The rearrangement links TRBV6-1 to TRBJ1-4; maybe TRBD1 (6 bases). Germline loops: CDR1 MNHNS, CDR2 SASEGT. V lost 6 bases and J 8 bases, leaving 19 bases between the germline ends. This CDR3 contains 15 residues. In nucleotides, the CDR3 is TGTGCCAGCAGCTACAGACAGGCAAGGGGAGAAAAACTGTTTTTT. Its translation: CASSYRQARGEKLFF.

V gene TRBV7-8 combines with J gene TRBJ2-5, with 10 bases matching TRBD2. V lost 1 base and J lost 5; bases outside the gene matches: 10. CDR1 SGHVS and CDR2 FQNEAQ come from the germline V gene. The CDR3 consists of 17 residues. In nucleotides, the CDR3 is TGTGCCAGCAGCTTAGTTGGGCTAGCGGGGGCGCGGGAGACCCAGTACTTC. Its protein is CASSLVGLAGARETQYF.

Comments on this clone: Other DNA sequences in this specimen translate into the identical CDR3. The V gene is TRBV6-5, the J gene TRBJ2-5; 8 bases are shared with TRBD2. This CDR3 region has 14 residues. V gave up 7 bases and J gave up 1 base; unmatched junction bases: 5. The germline CDR1 and CDR2 sequences are MNHEY and SVGAGI. Here the CDR3 DNA reads TGTGCCAGCAAATCACTAGCGGTCCAAGAGACCCAGTACTTC. Translating it yields CASKSLAVQETQYF.

The rearrangement joins TRBV7-9 to TRBJ2-1; maybe TRBD1 (6 bases). Germline CDR1 is SEHNR and CDR2 is FQNEAQ (reference sequence). Trimming left V 3 bases short and J 6 bases short, with 9 bases between. The CDR3 loop spans 13 amino acids. The DNA for the CDR3 is TGTGCCAGCAGCTTGGGGGCGGTCAATGAGCAGTTCTTC. Protein sequence: CASSLGAVNEQFF.

The V and J genes are TRBV7-6 and TRBJ2-1; 7 nucleotides agree with TRBD1. The CDR3 contains 16 residues. Germline lookup yields CDR1 SGHVS and CDR2 FNYEAQ. J lost 4 bases, V lost 3 bases, and 9 bases had no gene match. The CDR3 is CASSFEGARGYNEQFF. CDR3 DNA: TGTGCCAGCAGCTTCGAGGGGGCCCGTGGTTACAATGAGCAGTTCTTC. The full variable domain, with the rest looked up from reference TRBV7-6 and TRBJ2-1, is GAGVSQSPRYKVTKRGQDVALRCDPISGHVSLYWYRQALGQGPEFLTYFNYEAQQDKSGLPNDRFSAERPEGSISTLTIQRTEQRDSAMYRCASSFEGARGYNEQFFGPGTRLTVL.

This clone appeared a few times. The gene calls are TRBV2 and TRBJ2-2; TRBD1 matches at 9 bases. The germline V gene encodes CDR1 SNHLY and CDR2 FYNNEI. The CDR3 is 15 residues long. V shed 8 bases, J shed 2 bases, and the junction held 6 bases outside the gene matches. DNA of the CDR3: TGTGCCAGCGGATGGACAGGGGATAACACCGGGGAGCTGTTTTTT. Translated: CASGWTGDNTGELFF.

The V and J genes are TRBV25-1 and TRBJ2-1; D might be TRBD1 (6 bases). The CDR3 runs 11 residues. Germline CDR1 is MGHDK and CDR2 is SYGVNS. V was trimmed by 10 bases and J by 9 bases, leaving 13 bases between them. The CDR3 loop is CATGRGCEQFF. CDR3 nucleotides: TGTGCCACAGGAAGGGGGTGTGAGCAGTTCTTC.

This clone turned up a few times. V usage is TRBV14 and J usage is TRBJ2-7; the D gene is possibly TRBD2 (5 bases). Trimming stripped 0 bases from V and 3 bases from J, with 12 bases between. This CDR3 comprises 15 residues. Looked up from germline, CDR1 is SGHDN and CDR2 is FVKESK. This CDR3 reads CASSQEGRGFYEQYF. In DNA, the CDR3 is TGTGCCAGCAGCCAAGAAGGCCGGGGTTTCTACGAGCAGTACTTC.

The chain uses TRBV28 and TRBJ1-2; D is perhaps TRBD1 (6 bases). This CDR3 has 14 residues. V gave up 10 bases and J gave up 3 bases, with 18 bases separating them. CDR1 is MDHEN, CDR2 SYDVKM, per germline. DNA of the CDR3: TGTGCCACCGAAATCAGGGACACCGACTATGGCTACACCTTC. Translating it yields CATEIRDTDYGYTF.

The V gene is TRBV6-5, the J gene TRBJ2-1; TRBD2 aligns across 10 bases. The ends lost 5 bases at V and 4 bases at J; junction bases unmatched: 5. The CDR3 extends over 15 amino acids. CDR1 MNHEY and CDR2 SVGAGI come from the germline V gene. This CDR3 reads CASSLAGEWYNEQFF. The CDR3 bases are TGTGCCAGCAGTCTAGCGGGAGAATGGTACAATGAGCAGTTCTTC.

This clone was seen a few times. V is TRBV7-2 and J is TRBJ2-3, with 12 bases that match TRBD2. The CDR3 runs 17 residues. Germline V gene sequence: CDR1 SGHTA, CDR2 FQGNSA. With 3 bases clipped from V and 4 bases from J, the junction kept 8 bases outside the gene matches. The CDR3, as DNA: TGTGCCAGCAGCTTCCTTCTAGCGGGGGGGCGCTCAGATACGCAGTATTTT. Protein sequence: CASSFLLAGGRSDTQYF.

CDR3 protein: CASRGQGSHGYTF. CDR3 DNA sequence: TGTGCCAGCCGGGGACAGGGGAGCCATGGCTACACCTTC. The V call is TRBV2, the J call TRBJ1-2; the match to TRBD1 covers 10 bases. This CDR3 contains 13 residues. Germline V gene lookup returns CDR1 SNHLY and CDR2 FYNNEI. The ends lost 8 bases at V and 6 bases at J; junction bases unmatched: 6.

This clone occurred once. Here the CDR3 reads CASSVERETDTQYF. CDR3 in DNA: TGTGCCAGCAGCGTAGAGCGGGAGACAGATACGCAGTATTTT. V usage is TRBV9 and J usage is TRBJ2-3, with TRBD2 matching 8 bases. V shed 0 bases, J shed 3 bases, and the junction held 0 bases outside the gene matches. Looked up from germline, CDR1 is SGDLS and CDR2 is YYNGEE. The length of the CDR3 is 14 residues. The whole variable domain, remainder taken from reference TRBV9 and TRBJ2-3, is DSGVTQTPKHLITATGQRVTLRCSPRSGDLSVYWYQQSLDQGLQFLIQYYNGEERAKGNILERFSAQQFPDLHSELNLSSLELGDSALYFCASSVERETDTQYFGPGTRLTVL.

This chain joins TRBV7-9 and TRBJ2-5; the D gene is possibly TRBD2 (5 bases). CDR3 length: 12 residues. V was cut by 5 bases and J by 5 bases, with 9 bases left in between. CDR1 is SEHNR and CDR2 is FQNEAQ in the germline V gene (reference sequence). CDR3 residues: CASSLRGETQYF. CDR3 nucleotides: TGTGCCAGCAGCCTCCGCGGGGAGACCCAGTACTTC.

The rearrangement links TRBV30 to TRBJ1-1; 9 nucleotides line up with TRBD1. Germline V gene data show CDR1 as GTSNPN and CDR2 as SVGIG (reference sequence). V shed 5 bases, J shed 4 bases, and the junction held 11 bases outside the gene matches. The CDR3 covers 15 residues. The CDR3 DNA reads as TGTGCCTGGGGCGGATCCGGGACAGGGCGCACTGAAGCTTTCTTT. This gives the protein CAWGGSGTGRTEAFF. The full variable domain, with the rest looked up from reference TRBV30 and TRBJ1-1, is SQTIHQWPATLVQPVGSPLSLECTVEGTSNPNLYWYRQAAGRGLQLLFYSVGIGQISSEVPQNLSASRPQDRQFILSSKKLLLSDSGFYLCAWGGSGTGRTEAFFGQGTRLTVV.

There are a few counts of this clone. The V gene is TRBV12-5, the J gene TRBJ2-1, with D perhaps matching TRBD1 (6 bases). Germline V gives CDR1 LGHNT, CDR2 FRNRAP. The CDR3 spans 12 residues. Trimming cost V 8 bases and J 5 bases, with 10 bases left between them. CDR3 nucleotide sequence: TGTGCTAGTAACAACAGGGACAATGAGCAGTTCTTC. It yields the protein CASNNRDNEQFF.

The rearrangement links TRBV7-9 to TRBJ1-2, with 7 nucleotides matching TRBD1. CDR1 is SEHNR, CDR2 FQNEAQ, per germline (reference sequence). The CDR3 consists of 11 residues. The CDR3 nucleotides are TGTTCCGCTCCAGGGGGAGATGGCTACACCTTC. It encodes CSAPGGDGYTF. The variable domain in full, completed from reference TRBV7-9 and TRBJ1-2, reads DTGVSQNPRHKITKRGQNVTFRCDPISEHNRLYWYRQTLGQGPEFLTYFQNEAQLEKSRLLSDRFSAERPKGSFSTLEIQRTEQGDSAMYLCSAPGGDGYTFGSGTRLTVV.

The chain uses TRBV19 and TRBJ2-1; 7 positions agree with TRBD2. From germline, CDR1 is LNHDA and CDR2 SQIVND (reference sequence). J was trimmed by 2 bases and V by 2 bases; bases with no gene match: 12. The CDR3 spans 18 residues. The CDR3 loop is CASSITLRREIAYNEQFF. CDR3 coding DNA: TGTGCCAGTAGTATAACCCTGAGGCGGGAGATCGCCTACAATGAGCAGTTCTTC.

This clone was seen just once. This sequence joins TRBV19 and TRBJ1-1; 7 positions match TRBD1. Germline assignment: CDR1 LNHDA and CDR2 SQIVND (reference sequence). V trimming: 3 bases; J trimming: 0 bases; junction bases outside the gene matches: 7. The CDR3 is 16 amino acids. For the CDR3, the DNA is TGTGCCAGTAGTATCATGTCGGGACAGATGAACACTGAAGCTTTCTTT. This sequence encodes CASSIMSGQMNTEAFF.

This clone appeared a few times. A much larger clone lies one base from this, so it may be a read error. The sample contains more than one DNA sequence encoding this CDR3. The rearrangement joins TRBV4-1 to TRBJ2-3; D possibly corresponds to TRBD2 (7 bases). Trimming pared 0 bases from V and 6 bases from J, leaving 13 bases between. The CDR3 spans 15 residues. Looked up from germline, CDR1 is MGHRA and CDR2 is YSYEKL. CDR3 DNA sequence: TGCGCCAGCAGCCAAGATGAGGGGGGGCCGGATACGCAGTATTTT. Encoded protein: CASSQDEGGPDTQYF.

The gene calls are TRBV18 and TRBJ2-1; 11 bases agree with TRBD2. J lost 2 bases, V lost 6 bases, and 9 bases had no gene match. The length of the CDR3 is 17 residues. Germline V gives CDR1 KGHSH, CDR2 LQKENI. CDR3 protein: CASSSSGRALAYNEQFF. The DNA of the CDR3 is TGTGCCAGCTCCAGTAGCGGGAGGGCCCTCGCCTACAATGAGCAGTTCTTC.

The chain carries TRBV4-2 and TRBJ1-2; possible D gene TRBD1, 6 bases. V lost 1 base and J lost 4, with 13 bases in between. The CDR3 contains 15 residues. Germline CDR1 reads LGHNA; CDR2 reads YNFKEQ. This CDR3 is CASSQVRDTGYGYTF. The DNA of the CDR3 is TGTGCCAGCAGCCAAGTCAGGGACACCGGCTATGGCTACACCTTC.

V is TRBV6-5 and J is TRBJ2-1, with TRBD2 matching 9 bases. With V trimmed by 6 bases and J by 3 bases, 6 bases remained unmatched. Germline V CDR1 and CDR2: MNHEY, SVGAGI. The CDR3 contains 15 residues. In nucleotides, the CDR3 is TGTGCCAGCAGCCTAAGCGGGGGGAGCTACAATGAGCAGTTCTTC. Protein product: CASSLSGGSYNEQFF.

This clone was detected once. This sequence joins TRBV6-4 and TRBJ2-3; 14 bases fit TRBD2. The CDR3 totals 15 residues. The V gene end was trimmed by 5 bases and the J gene end by 6 bases; junction bases not matched to a gene: 4. Germline V lookup: CDR1 MRHNA, CDR2 SNTAGT. The CDR3 DNA is TGTGCCAGCAGTCGACTAGCGGGAGGGCAGGATACGCAGTATTTT. Protein product: CASSRLAGGQDTQYF.

The CDR3 nucleotides read TGTGCCAGCAGCTCACGGACTAGCGGGACTAGTGAGCAGTTCTTC. Residues: CASSSRTSGTSEQFF. This chain links TRBV7-3 with TRBJ2-1, with 12 bases lining up with TRBD2. Germline values: CDR1 SGHTA, CDR2 FQGTGA. The length of the CDR3 is 15 residues. J lost 9 bases, V lost 4 bases, and 7 bases had no gene match.